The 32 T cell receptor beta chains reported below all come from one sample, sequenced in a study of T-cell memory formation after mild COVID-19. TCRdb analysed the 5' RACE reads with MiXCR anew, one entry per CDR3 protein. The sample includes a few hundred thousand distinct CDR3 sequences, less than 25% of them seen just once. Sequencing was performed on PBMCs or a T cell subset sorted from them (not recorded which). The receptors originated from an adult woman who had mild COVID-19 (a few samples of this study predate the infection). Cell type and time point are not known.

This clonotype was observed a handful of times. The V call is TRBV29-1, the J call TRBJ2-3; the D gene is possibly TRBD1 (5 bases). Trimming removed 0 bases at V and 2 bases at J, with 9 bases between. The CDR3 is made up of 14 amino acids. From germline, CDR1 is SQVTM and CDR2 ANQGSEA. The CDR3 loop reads CSVEDQGTTDTQYF. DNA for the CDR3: TGCAGCGTTGAAGATCAGGGCACCACAGATACGCAGTATTTT.

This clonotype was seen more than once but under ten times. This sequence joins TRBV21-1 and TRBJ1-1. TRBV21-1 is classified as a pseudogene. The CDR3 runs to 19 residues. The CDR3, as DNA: TGTGCCAGCAGCAAAGATAGGCCGACTCACTCCGGTATGAACACTGAAGCTTTCTTT. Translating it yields CASSKDRPTHSGMNTEAFF.

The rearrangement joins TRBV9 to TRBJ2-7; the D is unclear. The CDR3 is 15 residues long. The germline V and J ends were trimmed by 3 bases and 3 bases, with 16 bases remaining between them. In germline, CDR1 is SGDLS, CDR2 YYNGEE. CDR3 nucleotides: TGTGCCAGCAGCGGACGAGAAACAGCCATCTACGAGCAGTACTTC. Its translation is CASSGRETAIYEQYF.

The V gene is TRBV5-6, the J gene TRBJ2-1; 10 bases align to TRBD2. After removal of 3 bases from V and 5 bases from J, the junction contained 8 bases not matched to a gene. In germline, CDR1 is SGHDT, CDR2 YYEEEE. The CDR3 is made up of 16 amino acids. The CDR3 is CASSSTWTSGHNEQFF. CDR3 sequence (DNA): TGTGCCAGCAGCTCGACCTGGACTAGCGGACACAATGAGCAGTTCTTC.

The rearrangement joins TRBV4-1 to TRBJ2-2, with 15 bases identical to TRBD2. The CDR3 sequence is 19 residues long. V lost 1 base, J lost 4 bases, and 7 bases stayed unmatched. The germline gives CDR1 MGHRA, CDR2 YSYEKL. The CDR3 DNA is TGCGCCAGCAGCCAAGCACGAGGGACTAGCGGGAGGATCACCGGGGAGCTGTTTTTT. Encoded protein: CASSQARGTSGRITGELFF.

In DNA, the CDR3 is TGCGCCAGCAGCCCCGGATCGCAGGGGGCCGAGCAGTACTTC. It translates to CASSPGSQGAEQYF. The chain uses TRBV5-1 and TRBJ2-7; TRBD1 aligns across 8 bases. The CDR3 runs 14 residues. The germline CDR1 and CDR2 sequences are SGHRS and YFSETQ. V shed 4 bases, J shed 6 bases, and the junction held 9 bases outside the gene matches.

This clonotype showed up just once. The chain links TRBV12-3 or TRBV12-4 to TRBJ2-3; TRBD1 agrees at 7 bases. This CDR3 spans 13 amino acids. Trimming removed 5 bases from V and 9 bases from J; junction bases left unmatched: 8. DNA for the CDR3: TGTGCCAGCAGTCCAACGACAGGGTTCACGCAGTATTTT. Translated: CASSPTTGFTQYF.

CDR3 region: CASEGVEEAFF. As DNA, the CDR3 is TGTGCCAGCGAAGGGGTGGAAGAAGCTTTCTTT. The gene calls are TRBV7-9 and TRBJ1-1, with D perhaps matching TRBD1 (5 bases). The V end was cut by 8 bases, the J end by 8 bases, with 12 bases between. Germline lookup yields CDR1 SEHNR and CDR2 FQNEAQ (reference sequence). The CDR3 is 11 residues long.

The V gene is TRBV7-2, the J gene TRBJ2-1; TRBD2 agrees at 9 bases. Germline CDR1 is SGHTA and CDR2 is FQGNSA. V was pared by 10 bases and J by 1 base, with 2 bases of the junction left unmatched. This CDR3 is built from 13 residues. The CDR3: CATGLASYNEQFF. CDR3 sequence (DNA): TGTGCCACCGGACTAGCGTCCTACAATGAGCAGTTCTTC.

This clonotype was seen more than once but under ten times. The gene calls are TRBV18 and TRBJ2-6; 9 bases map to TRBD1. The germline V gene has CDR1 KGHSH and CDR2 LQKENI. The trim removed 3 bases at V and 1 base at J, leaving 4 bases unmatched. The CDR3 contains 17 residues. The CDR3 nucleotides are TGTGCCAGCTCACCCGGACAGGGGACGTCTGGGGCCAACGTCCTGACTTTC. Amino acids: CASSPGQGTSGANVLTF.

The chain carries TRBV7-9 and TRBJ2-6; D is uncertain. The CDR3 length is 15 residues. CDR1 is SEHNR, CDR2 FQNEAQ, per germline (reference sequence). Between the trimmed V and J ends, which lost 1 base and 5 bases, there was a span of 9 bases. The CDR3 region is CASSLEALWANVLTF. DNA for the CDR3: TGTGCCAGCAGCTTAGAAGCCCTCTGGGCCAACGTCCTGACTTTC.

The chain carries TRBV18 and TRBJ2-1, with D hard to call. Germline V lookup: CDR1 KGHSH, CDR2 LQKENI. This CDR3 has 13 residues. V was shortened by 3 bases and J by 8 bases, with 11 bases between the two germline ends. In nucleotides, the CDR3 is TGTGCCAGCTCACCCGGCGGTGGATATGAGCAGTTCTTC. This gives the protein CASSPGGGYEQFF.

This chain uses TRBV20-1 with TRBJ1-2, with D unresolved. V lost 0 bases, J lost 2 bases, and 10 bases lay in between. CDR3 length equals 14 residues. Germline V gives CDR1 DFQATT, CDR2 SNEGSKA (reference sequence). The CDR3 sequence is CSARDRQSNYGYTF. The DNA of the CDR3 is TGCAGTGCTAGAGATCGGCAGTCCAACTATGGCTACACCTTC.

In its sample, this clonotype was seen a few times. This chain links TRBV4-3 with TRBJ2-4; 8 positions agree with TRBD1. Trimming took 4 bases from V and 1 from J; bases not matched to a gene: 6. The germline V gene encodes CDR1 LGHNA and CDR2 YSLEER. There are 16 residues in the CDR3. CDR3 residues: CASSPDRALAKNIQYF. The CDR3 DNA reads TGCGCCAGCAGCCCGGACAGGGCCTTGGCCAAAAACATTCAGTACTTC.

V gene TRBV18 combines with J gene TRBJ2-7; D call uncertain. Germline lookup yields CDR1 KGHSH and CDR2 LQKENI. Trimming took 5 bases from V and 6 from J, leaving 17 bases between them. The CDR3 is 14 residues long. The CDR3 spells CASSADDFVGEQYF. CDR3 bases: TGTGCCAGCTCAGCGGATGACTTCGTAGGCGAGCAGTACTTC.

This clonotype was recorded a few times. CDR3 coding DNA: TGCGCCAGCAGCCCAGGGACAGGGATCGAGCAGTACTTC. Translated: CASSPGTGIEQYF. The V and J genes are TRBV5-1 and TRBJ2-7, with 9 bases aligning to TRBD1. The CDR3 sequence is 13 residues long. Germline loops: CDR1 SGHRS, CDR2 YFSETQ. V was clipped by 4 bases and J by 6 bases; unmatched bases: 5.

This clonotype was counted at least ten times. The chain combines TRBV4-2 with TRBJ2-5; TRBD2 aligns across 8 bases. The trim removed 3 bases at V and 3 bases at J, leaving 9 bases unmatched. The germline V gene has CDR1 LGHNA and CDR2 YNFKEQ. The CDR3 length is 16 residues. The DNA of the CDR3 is TGTGCCAGCAGCCACCCTGGGCTAGCGGGCAAAGAGACCCAGTACTTC. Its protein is CASSHPGLAGKETQYF.

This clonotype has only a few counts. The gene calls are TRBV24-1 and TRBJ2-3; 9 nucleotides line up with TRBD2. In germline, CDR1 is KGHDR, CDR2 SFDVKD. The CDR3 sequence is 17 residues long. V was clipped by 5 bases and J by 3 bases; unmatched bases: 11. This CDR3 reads CATSAGDSGSGTDTQYF. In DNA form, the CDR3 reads TGTGCCACCAGTGCTGGAGATAGCGGGAGTGGAACAGATACGCAGTATTTT.

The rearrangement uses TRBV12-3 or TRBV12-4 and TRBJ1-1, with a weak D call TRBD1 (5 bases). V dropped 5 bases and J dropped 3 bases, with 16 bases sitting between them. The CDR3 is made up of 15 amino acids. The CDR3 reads CASSPPNQGYTEAFF. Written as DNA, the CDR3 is TGTGCCAGCAGTCCGCCCAACCAGGGCTACACTGAAGCTTTCTTT.

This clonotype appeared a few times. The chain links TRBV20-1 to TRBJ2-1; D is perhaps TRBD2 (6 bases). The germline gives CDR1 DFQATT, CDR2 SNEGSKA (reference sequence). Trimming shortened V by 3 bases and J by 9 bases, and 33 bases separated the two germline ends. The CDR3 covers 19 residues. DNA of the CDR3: TGCAGTGCTAGTGCGCGGGACTTACGCCGTGCTACGACAAGGAGTGAGCAGTTCTTC. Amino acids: CSASARDLRRATTRSEQFF.

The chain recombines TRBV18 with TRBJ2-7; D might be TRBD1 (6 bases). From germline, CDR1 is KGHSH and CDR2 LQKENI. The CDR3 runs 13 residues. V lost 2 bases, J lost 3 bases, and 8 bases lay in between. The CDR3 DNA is TGTGCCAGCTCACCAGACAGGTACTACGAGCAGTACTTC. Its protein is CASSPDRYYEQYF.

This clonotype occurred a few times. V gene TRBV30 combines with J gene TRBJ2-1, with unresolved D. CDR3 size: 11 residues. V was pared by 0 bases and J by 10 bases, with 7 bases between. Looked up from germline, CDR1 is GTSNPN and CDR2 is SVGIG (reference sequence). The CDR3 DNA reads TGTGCCTGGAGTGTACGCGCGGAGCAGTTCTTC. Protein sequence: CAWSVRAEQFF.

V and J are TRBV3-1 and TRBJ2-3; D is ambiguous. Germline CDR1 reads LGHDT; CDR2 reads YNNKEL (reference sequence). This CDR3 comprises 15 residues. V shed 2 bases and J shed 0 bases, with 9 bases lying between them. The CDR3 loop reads CASSQTHASTDTQYF. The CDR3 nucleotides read TGTGCCAGCAGCCAAACCCACGCGAGCACAGATACGCAGTATTTT.

CDR3 residues: CASSLSGLAGRPHTDTQYF. The CDR3 DNA reads as TGTGCCAGCAGTTTATCGGGACTAGCGGGGCGGCCCCACACAGATACGCAGTATTTT. V is TRBV12-3 or TRBV12-4 and J is TRBJ2-3; 13 bases fit TRBD2. V was pared by 2 bases and J by 2 bases, with 10 bases of the junction left unmatched. The CDR3 loop spans 19 amino acids.

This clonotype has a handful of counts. The CDR3 sequence is CATSKRGQETQYF. In nucleotides, the CDR3 is TGTGCCACCAGCAAGAGGGGACAAGAGACCCAGTACTTC. The chain employs TRBV15 and TRBJ2-5, with D perhaps given as TRBD1 or TRBD2 (5 bases each). CDR3 size: 13 residues. V lost 4 bases, J lost 2 bases, and 8 bases lay in between. Germline-derived CDR1 and CDR2 are LNHNV and YYDKDF (reference sequence). Combining the CDR3 with reference TRBV15 and TRBJ2-5 gives the whole variable domain DAMVIQNPRYQVTQFGKPVTLSCSQTLNHNVMYWYQQKSSQAPKLLFHYYDKDFNNEADTPDNFQSRRPNTSFCFLDIRSPGLGDTAMYLCATSKRGQETQYFGPGTRLLVL.

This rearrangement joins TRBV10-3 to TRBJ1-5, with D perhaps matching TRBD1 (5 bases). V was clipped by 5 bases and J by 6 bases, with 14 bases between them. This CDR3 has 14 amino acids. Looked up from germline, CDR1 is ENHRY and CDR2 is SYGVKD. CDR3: CAISPRGDGQPQHF. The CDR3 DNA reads TGTGCCATCAGTCCCCGGGGGGACGGTCAGCCCCAGCATTTT.

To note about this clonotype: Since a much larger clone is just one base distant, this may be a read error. The CDR3, as DNA: TGTGCCAGCAGCTTTGGGACAGGCCAAGAGACCCAGTACTTC. This encodes CASSFGTGQETQYF. The chain combines TRBV5-6 with TRBJ2-5, with TRBD1 matching 8 bases. Germline V CDR1 and CDR2: SGHDT, YYEEEE. This CDR3 comprises 14 residues. J gave up 1 base and V 2 bases, and 1 base lay outside the gene matches.

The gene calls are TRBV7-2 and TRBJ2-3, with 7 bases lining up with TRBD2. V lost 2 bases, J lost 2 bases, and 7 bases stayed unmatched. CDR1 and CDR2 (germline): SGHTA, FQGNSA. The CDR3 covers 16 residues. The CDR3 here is CASSLYTGGITDTQYF. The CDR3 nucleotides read TGTGCCAGCAGCTTATATACGGGAGGAATCACAGATACGCAGTATTTT.

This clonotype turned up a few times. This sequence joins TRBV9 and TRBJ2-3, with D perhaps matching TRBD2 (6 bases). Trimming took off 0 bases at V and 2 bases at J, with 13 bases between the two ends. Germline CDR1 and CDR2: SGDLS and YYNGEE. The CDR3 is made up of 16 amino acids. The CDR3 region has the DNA TGTGCCAGCAGCGTAGCCGCGGGGCCGCTCACAGATACGCAGTATTTT. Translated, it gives CASSVAAGPLTDTQYF.

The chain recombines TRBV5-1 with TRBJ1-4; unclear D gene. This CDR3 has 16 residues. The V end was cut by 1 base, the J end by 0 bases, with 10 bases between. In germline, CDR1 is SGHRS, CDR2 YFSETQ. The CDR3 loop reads CASSLSAGATNEKLFF. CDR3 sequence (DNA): TGCGCCAGCAGCTTGTCCGCGGGTGCAACTAATGAAAAACTGTTTTTT.

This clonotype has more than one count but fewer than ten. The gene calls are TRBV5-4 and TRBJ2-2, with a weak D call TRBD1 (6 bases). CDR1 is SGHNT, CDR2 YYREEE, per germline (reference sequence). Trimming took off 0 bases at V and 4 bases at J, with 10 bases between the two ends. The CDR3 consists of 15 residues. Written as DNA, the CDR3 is TGTGCCAGCAGCTTGGGAGGGGGTCTCACCGGGGAGCTGTTTTTT. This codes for CASSLGGGLTGELFF.

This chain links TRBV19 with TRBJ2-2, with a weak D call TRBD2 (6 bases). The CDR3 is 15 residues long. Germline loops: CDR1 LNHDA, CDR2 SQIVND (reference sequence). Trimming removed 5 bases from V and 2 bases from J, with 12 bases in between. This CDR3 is CASSPDGGNTGELFF. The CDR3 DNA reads TGTGCCAGTAGTCCCGACGGGGGAAACACCGGGGAGCTGTTTTTT.